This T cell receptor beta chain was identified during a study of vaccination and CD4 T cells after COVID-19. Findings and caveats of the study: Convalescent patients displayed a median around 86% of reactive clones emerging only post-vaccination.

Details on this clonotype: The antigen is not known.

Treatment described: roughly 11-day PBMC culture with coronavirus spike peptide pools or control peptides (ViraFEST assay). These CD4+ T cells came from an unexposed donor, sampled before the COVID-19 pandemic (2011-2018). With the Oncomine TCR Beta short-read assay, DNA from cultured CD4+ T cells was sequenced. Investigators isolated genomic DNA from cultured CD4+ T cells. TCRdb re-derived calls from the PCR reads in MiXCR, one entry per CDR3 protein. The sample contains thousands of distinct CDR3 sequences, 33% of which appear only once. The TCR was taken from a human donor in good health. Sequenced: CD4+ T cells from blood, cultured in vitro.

Here the CDR3 DNA reads TGTGCCAGCAGTTACGGGACAGGGGCAAGAGATACGCAGTATTTT. Protein product: CASSYGTGARDTQYF. The rearrangement joins TRBV6-2 or TRBV6-3 to TRBJ2-3; 10 nucleotides align to TRBD1. CDR3 length: 15 residues. With V trimmed by 2 bases and J by 5 bases, 4 bases remained unmatched. Germline loops: CDR1 MNHEY, CDR2 SVGEGT.